This T cell receptor (beta chain) was sequenced for a study of control samples from healthy donors and cancer patients. TCRdb's copy holds only in-frame clones and misses some; the assay was immunoSEQ multiplex PCR. This sample yields roughly 100,000 clones, of which around 89% are seen a single time; approximately 19% belongs to the top ten. Looked up from germline, CDR1 is SGHDN and CDR2 is FVKESK. The ends lost 5 bases at V and 5 bases at J; junction bases unmatched: 12. This CDR3 comprises 16 residues. Material for sequencing was PBMCs. The rearrangement joins TRBV14 to TRBJ2-7; 10 bases are a match to TRBD2. The TCR comes from a man between 60 and 75 years old with lung cancer. CDR3: CASSWTVAGGSHEQYF. CDR3 nucleotides: TGTGCCAGCAGCTGGACCGTAGCGGGGGGTTCACACGAGCAGTACTTC.